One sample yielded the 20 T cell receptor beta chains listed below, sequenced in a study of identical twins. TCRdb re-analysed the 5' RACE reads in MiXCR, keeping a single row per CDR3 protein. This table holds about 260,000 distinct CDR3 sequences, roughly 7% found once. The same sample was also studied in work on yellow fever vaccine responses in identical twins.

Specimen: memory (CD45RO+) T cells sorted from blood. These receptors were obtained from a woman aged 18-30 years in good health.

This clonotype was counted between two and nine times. The CDR3 sequence is CASSWDGSSGANVLTF. The CDR3, as DNA: TGCGCCAGCAGCTGGGACGGAAGCTCTGGGGCCAACGTCCTGACTTTC. The chain has TRBV5-1 and TRBJ2-6, with D tentatively TRBD1 or TRBD2 (5 bases each). In germline, CDR1 is SGHRS, CDR2 YFSETQ. Between the trimmed V and J ends, which lost 3 bases and 0 bases, there was a span of 10 bases. The length of the CDR3 is 16 residues.

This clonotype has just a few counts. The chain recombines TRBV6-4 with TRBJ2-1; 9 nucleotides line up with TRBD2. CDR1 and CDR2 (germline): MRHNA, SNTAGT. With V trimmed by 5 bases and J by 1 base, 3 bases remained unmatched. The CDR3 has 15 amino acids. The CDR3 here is CASSTLAGSYNEQFF. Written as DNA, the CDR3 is TGTGCCAGCAGTACCCTAGCGGGATCCTACAATGAGCAGTTCTTC.

The CDR3 region has the DNA TGTGCCGCCGCACAGGGGTCTGGCTACGAGCAGTACGTC. Protein sequence: CAAAQGSGYEQYV. The chain employs TRBV10-3 and TRBJ2-7; TRBD1 agrees at 7 bases. The CDR3 spans 13 residues. The V and J ends lost 11 bases and 3 bases, in that order; junction bases with no gene match: 10. Germline loops: CDR1 ENHRY, CDR2 SYGVKD.

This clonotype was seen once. CDR3 residues: CASSSSGGWETQYF. The CDR3 DNA follows: TGCGCCAGCAGCTCTTCAGGGGGCTGGGAGACCCAGTACTTC. V usage is TRBV5-1 and J usage is TRBJ2-5, with 8 bases aligning to TRBD1. Germline V lookup: CDR1 SGHRS, CDR2 YFSETQ. V was clipped by 3 bases and J by 5 bases; unmatched bases: 6. This CDR3 region has 14 residues.

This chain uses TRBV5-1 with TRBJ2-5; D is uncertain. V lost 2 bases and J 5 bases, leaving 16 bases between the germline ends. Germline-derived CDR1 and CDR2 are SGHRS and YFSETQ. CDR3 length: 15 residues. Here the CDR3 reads CASSFIRPIGETQYF. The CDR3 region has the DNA TGCGCCAGCAGCTTTATACGCCCGATTGGGGAGACCCAGTACTTC.

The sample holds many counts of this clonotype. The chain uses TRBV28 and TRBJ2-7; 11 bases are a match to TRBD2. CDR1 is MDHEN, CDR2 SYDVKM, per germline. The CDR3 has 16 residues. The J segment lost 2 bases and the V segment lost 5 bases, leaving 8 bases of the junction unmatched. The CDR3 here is CASSRGVLAGAYEQYF. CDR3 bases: TGTGCCAGCAGTCGAGGAGTACTAGCGGGAGCCTACGAGCAGTACTTC.

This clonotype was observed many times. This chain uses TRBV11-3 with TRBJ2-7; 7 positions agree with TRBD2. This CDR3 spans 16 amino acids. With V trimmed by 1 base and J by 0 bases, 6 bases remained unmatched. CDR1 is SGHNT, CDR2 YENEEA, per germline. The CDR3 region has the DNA TGTGCCAGCAGCTTAGCCTGGTCTAGCGGCTCCTACGAGCAGTACTTC. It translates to CASSLAWSSGSYEQYF.

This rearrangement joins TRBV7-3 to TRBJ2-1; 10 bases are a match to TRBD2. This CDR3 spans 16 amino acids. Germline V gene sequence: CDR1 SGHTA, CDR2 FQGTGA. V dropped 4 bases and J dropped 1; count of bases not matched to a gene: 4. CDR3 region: CASSSISGRSYNEQFF. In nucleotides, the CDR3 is TGTGCCAGCAGCTCCATTAGCGGGAGGTCCTACAATGAGCAGTTCTTC.

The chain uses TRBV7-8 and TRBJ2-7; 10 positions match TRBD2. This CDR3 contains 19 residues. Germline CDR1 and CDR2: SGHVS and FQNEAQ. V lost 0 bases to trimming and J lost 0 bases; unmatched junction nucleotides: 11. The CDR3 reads CASSLAPLAGATPSYEQYV. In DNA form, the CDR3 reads TGTGCCAGCAGCTTAGCCCCGCTAGCGGGGGCCACTCCCTCCTACGAGCAGTACGTC.

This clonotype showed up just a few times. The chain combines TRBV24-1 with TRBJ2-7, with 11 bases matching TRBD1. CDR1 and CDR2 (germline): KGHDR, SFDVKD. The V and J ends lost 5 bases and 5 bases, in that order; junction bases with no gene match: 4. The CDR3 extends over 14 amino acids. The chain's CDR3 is CATSGTGGGDEQYF. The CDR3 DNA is TGTGCCACCAGTGGGACAGGGGGCGGCGACGAGCAGTACTTC.

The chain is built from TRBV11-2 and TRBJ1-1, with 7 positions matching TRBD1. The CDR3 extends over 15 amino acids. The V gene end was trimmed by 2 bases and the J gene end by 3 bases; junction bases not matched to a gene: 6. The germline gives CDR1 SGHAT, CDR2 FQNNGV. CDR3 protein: CASSLQGGAYTEAFF. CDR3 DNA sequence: TGTGCCAGCAGCTTACAGGGGGGGGCGTACACTGAAGCTTTCTTT.

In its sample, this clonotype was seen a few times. This CDR3 is CASQKLQNQIPNEQFF. In DNA, the CDR3 is TGTGCCAGCCAGAAGTTACAAAATCAAATCCCCAATGAGCAGTTCTTC. The chain is built from TRBV6-1 and TRBJ2-1; D unclear. The CDR3 consists of 16 residues. V shed 8 bases and J shed 6 bases, with 23 bases lying between them. From germline, CDR1 is MNHNS and CDR2 SASEGT.

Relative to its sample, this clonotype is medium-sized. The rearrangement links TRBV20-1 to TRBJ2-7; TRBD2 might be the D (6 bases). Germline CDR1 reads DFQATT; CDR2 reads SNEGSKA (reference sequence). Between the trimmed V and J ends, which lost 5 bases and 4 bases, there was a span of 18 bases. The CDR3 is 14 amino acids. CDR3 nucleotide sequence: TGCAGTGCTCGTACGGGACTCGTTTTATACGAGCAGTACTTC. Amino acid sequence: CSARTGLVLYEQYF.

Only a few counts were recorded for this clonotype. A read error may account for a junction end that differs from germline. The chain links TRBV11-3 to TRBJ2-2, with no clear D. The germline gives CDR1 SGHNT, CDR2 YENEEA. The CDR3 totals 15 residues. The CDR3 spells CASSLDSANTGELFF. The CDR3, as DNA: TGTGCCAGCAGCCTAGACTCCGCGAACACCGGGGAGCTGTTTTTT.

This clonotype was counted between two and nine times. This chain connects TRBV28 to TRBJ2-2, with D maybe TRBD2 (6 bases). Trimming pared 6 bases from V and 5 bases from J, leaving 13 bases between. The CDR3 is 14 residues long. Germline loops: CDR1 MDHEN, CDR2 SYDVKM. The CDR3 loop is CASSRAGPTGELFF. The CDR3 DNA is TGTGCCAGCAGCCGGGCGGGGCCTACCGGGGAGCTGTTTTTT.

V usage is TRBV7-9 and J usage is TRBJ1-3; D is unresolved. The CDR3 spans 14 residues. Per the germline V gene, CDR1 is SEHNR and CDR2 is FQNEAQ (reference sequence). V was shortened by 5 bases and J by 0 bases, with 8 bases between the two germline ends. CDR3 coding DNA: TGTGCCAGCAGCCCCGAGAACTCTGGAAACACCATATATTTT. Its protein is CASSPENSGNTIYF.

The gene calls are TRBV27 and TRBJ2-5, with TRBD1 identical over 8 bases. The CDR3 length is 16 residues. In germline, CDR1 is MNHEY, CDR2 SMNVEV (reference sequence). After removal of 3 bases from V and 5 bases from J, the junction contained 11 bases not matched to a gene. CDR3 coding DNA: TGTGCCAGCAGTTTTGCAAGGGGGACAGGTCCGGAGACCCAGTACTTC. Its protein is CASSFARGTGPETQYF.

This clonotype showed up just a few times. The CDR3 region is CASSLEGRGSFTDTQYF. Written as DNA, the CDR3 is TGTGCCAGCAGCTTGGAAGGCCGCGGCAGTTTCACAGATACGCAGTATTTT. The J gene is TRBJ2-3, the V gene TRBV7-8; D unresolved. Germline CDR1 is SGHVS and CDR2 is FQNEAQ. With 3 bases removed from V and 2 bases from J, the gap between germline ends came to 18 bases. This CDR3 region has 17 residues.

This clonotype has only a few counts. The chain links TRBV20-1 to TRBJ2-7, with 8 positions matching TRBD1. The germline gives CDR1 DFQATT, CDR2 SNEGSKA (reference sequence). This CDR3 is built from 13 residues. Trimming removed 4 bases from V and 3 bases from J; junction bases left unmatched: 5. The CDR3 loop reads CSANNDRGYEQYF. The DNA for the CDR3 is TGCAGTGCTAACAACGACAGGGGCTACGAGCAGTACTTC.

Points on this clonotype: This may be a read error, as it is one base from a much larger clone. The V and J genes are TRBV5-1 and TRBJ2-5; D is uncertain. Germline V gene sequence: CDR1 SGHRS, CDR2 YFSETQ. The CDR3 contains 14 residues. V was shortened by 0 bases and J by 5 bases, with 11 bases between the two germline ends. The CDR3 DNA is TGCGCCAGCAGCTTGGGAAGTCCCGATGAGACCCAGTACTTC. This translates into CASSLGSPDETQYF. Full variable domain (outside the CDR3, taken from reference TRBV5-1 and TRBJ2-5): KAGVTQTPRYLIKTRGQQVTLSCSPISGHRSVSWYQQTPGQGLQFLFEYFSETQRNKGNFPGRFSGRQFSNSRSEMNVSTLELGDSALYLCASSLGSPDETQYFGPGTRLLVL.